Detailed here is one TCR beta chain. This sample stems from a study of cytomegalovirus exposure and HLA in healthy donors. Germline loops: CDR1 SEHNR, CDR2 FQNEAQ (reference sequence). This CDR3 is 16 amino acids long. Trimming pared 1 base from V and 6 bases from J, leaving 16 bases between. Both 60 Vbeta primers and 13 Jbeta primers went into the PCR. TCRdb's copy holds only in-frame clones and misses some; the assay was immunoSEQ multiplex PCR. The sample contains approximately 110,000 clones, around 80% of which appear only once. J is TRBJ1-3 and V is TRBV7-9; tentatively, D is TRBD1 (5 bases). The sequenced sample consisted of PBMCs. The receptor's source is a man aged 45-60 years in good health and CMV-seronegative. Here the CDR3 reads CASSLEINRQSNTIYF. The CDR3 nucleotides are TGTGCCAGCAGCTTAGAGATAAACCGACAGTCAAACACCATATATTTT.